This T cell receptor (beta chain) was sequenced for a study of T cell responses to AZD1222 COVID-19 vaccine. Study-level background: It was second doses at about 4 or about 12 weeks that were pooled.

Repertoires were generated with immunoSEQ multiplex PCR, while TCRdb's copy carries only in-frame clones and drops some. The table has about 140,000 clones, about 88% seen once; the top ten hold roughly 4.7%. Turning to this clone: Antigen specificity is unknown.

The study, taken as a whole, reports: Following two doses of AZD1222, Spike-specific TCR breadth and depth rose.

CDR1 is SNHLY and CDR2 is FYNNEI in the germline V gene. After removal of 7 bases from V and 1 base from J, the junction contained 4 bases not matched to a gene. The CDR3 contains 14 residues. V is TRBV2 and J is TRBJ1-3, with 7 bases lining up with TRBD1. The receptor comes from an adult in good health. The sample here was peripheral blood, taken on day 0 of AZD1222 vaccination. CDR3 sequence: CASKPTGSGNTIYF. DNA of the CDR3: TGTGCCAGCAAGCCGACAGGGTCTGGAAACACCATATATTTT.